This entry describes one TCR beta chain. The same CDR3 can be traced to other DNA sequences in this sample. The data stem from a study of shared clonotypes between healthy human individuals. The CDR3 covers 12 residues. The V gene lost 5 bases and the J gene lost 1 base, with 6 bases spanning the gap. Germline V gives CDR1 SGHVS, CDR2 FQNEAQ. Repertoires were generated with immunoSEQ multiplex PCR, while TCRdb's copy carries only in-frame clones and drops some. The profile shows some 2,500,000 clones, just under 95% of them singletons. The sequencing input was naive CD4+ T cells from PBMCs. The subset: CD45RA+ positively selected. The V gene is TRBV7-8, the J gene TRBJ2-7; D gene unclear. The receptor's source is a man between 18 and 35 years old in good health. Some clones in this sample may be carry-over from other donors' samples. This chain's CDR3 is CASSLNSYEQYF. CDR3 DNA sequence: TGTGCCAGCAGCCTAAATTCCTACGAGCAGTACTTC.